One and the same sample provided the 2 T cell receptor beta chains below, sequenced in a study of blood T cell repertoires in COVID-19. Measured with immunoSEQ multiplex PCR; TCRdb has only the in-frame clones, and not every one. Found here are roughly 410,000 clones, 80% to 90% of them singletons; the top ten hold 2% to 2.5%. The sequenced sample consisted of peripheral blood. The source of these receptors is a woman aged 55-70 years with COVID-19, enrolled during active disease.

This chain joins TRBV6-6 and TRBJ2-2, with 11 bases identical to TRBD2. The CDR3 extends over 15 amino acids. J was trimmed by 4 bases and V by 10 bases; bases with no gene match: 8. Germline V lookup: CDR1 MNHNY, CDR2 SVGAGI (reference sequence). The CDR3 region has the DNA TGTGCCACACGCCGACTAGCGGGGAGCACCGGGGAGCTGTTTTTT. It specifies CATRRLAGSTGELFF.

The chain joins TRBV5-4 to TRBJ2-3; tentatively, D is TRBD1 (5 bases). Between the trimmed V and J ends, which lost 3 bases and 6 bases, there was a span of 5 bases. This CDR3 spans 11 amino acids. The germline CDR1 and CDR2 sequences are SGHNT and YYREEE (reference sequence). CDR3 nucleotides: TGTGCCAGCAGCTCAGGGGATACGCAGTATTTT. Amino acid sequence: CASSSGDTQYF.